This TCR beta chain was recorded in a study of TIL therapy for anti-PD-1-resistant metastatic lung cancer. Study-level results: Compared with baseline intratumoral T cells, expanded TIL cultures were more clonal and less diverse (roughly 6.5% vs 31%).

Sequencing used immunoSEQ v3. TCRdb's table, derived via immunoSEQ multiplex PCR, lists solely in-frame clones and lacks some. The sample has more than 90,000 clones, about three fifths seen once; the top ten hold 11%. The sample holds a few counts of this clone. Its antigen is as yet unknown. Time point described: pre-treatment sample, taken before nivolumab and TIL therapy. Tumor tissue came from excised metastases, mostly pleural nodules or supraclavicular lymph nodes. Germline CDR1 and CDR2: MDHEN and SYDVKM. The CDR3 is 16 amino acids. The V and J ends lost 6 bases and 5 bases, in that order; junction bases with no gene match: 11.

This receptor was taken from a person between 30 and 79 years old with non-small cell lung cancer. The sequences come from tumor tissue, collected at baseline. The chain has TRBV28 and TRBJ1-4; the match to TRBD1 covers 8 bases. The CDR3 bases are TGTGCCAGCAGCGACCACGGACAGGGCCTAAATGAAAAACTGTTTTTT. Translation: CASSDHGQGLNEKLFF.